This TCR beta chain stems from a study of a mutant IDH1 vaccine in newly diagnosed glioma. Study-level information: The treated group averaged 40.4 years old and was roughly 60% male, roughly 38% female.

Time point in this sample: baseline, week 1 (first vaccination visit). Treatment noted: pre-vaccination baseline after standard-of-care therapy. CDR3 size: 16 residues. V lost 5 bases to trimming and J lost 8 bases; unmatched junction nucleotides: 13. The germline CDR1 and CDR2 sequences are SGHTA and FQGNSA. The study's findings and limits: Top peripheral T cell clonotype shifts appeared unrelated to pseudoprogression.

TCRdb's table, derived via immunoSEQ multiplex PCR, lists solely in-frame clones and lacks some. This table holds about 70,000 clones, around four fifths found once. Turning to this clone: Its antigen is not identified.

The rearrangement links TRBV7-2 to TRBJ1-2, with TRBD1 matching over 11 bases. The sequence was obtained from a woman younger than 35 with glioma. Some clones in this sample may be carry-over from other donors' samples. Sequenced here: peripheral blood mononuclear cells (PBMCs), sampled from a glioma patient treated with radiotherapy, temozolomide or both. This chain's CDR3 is CASSMMTGTGGRGYTF. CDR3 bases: TGTGCCAGCAGCATGATGACCGGGACAGGGGGACGGGGCTACACCTTC.